This T cell receptor beta chain was recorded in a study of blood T cell repertoires in COVID-19. Sequencing was performed with immunoSEQ multiplex PCR; in TCRdb, only in-frame clones are kept and a portion is missing. Among approximately 51,000 clones listed, about nine tenths were seen once. Losses at the gene ends were 6 bases for V and 8 bases for J; bases not matched to a gene: 9. CDR3 size: 13 residues. The TCR originated in a man between 45 and 60 years old with active COVID-19. The sequencing sample was made of peripheral blood. The chain has TRBV6-7 and TRBJ1-2, with TRBD1 identical over 7 bases. TRBV6-7 is treated as an ORF (open reading frame) with a function not yet certain. CDR3 loop: CASSYDRVGGYTF. The CDR3 coding sequence is TGTGCCAGCAGCTACGACAGGGTGGGAGGCTACACCTTC.